This TCR beta chain emerged from a study of CXCR3-negative and CXCR3-positive naive CD8 T cells. Preparation of TRB cDNA libraries relied on 5' RACE carrying UMI labels. For each CDR3 protein, TCRdb gives one entry from its re-call of the 5' RACE reads, without DNA. The sample features tens of thousands of distinct CDR3 sequences, with roughly 10% in its top ten. CDR1 is SQVTM, CDR2 ANQGSEA, per germline. The CDR3 extends over 11 amino acids. The receptor's source is a human donor in good health. Some clones in this sample may be carry-over from other donors' samples. The chain employs TRBV29-1 and TRBJ2-7. The sample was memory CD8+ T cells from blood. CDR3 amino acids: CSVERPDRQYF.